These 26 T cell receptor beta chains were sequenced from one sample in a study of blood T cell repertoires in COVID-19 (dated by TCRdb to the early 2020s). The library was produced with the immunoSEQ multiplex PCR assay. Held by TCRdb, this immuneACCESS table contains in-frame sequences only and omits some clones. Under half of the omission traces to an unresolved V gene where checked; the cause of the rest is unknown. The sample table contains 65,000 to 70,000 clones; only one count was recorded for around 84% of them. Of the sample, approximately 4.1% falls within the top ten clones. The sample taken for sequencing was peripheral blood. The origin of the receptors is a man between 45 and 60 years old with acute or convalescent COVID-19.

In DNA, the CDR3 is TGTGCCAGCAGCCGCGGTAGTAGCTGGGGCTATACCGGGGAGCTGTTTTTT. Its translation: CASSRGSSWGYTGELFF. The chain is built from TRBV13 and TRBJ2-2; possible D gene TRBD1, 5 bases. Germline assignment: CDR1 PRHDT and CDR2 FYEKMQ (reference sequence). This CDR3 has 17 residues. V shed 5 bases and J shed 5 bases, with 21 bases lying between them.

This chain links TRBV9 with TRBJ2-2, with D possibly TRBD2 on 6 matching bases. Germline V gene data show CDR1 as SGDLS and CDR2 as YYNGEE. The V end was cut by 6 bases, the J end by 4 bases, with 19 bases between. CDR3 length: 16 residues. The CDR3 here is CASTASGTFTTGELFF. CDR3 nucleotides: TGTGCCAGCACGGCCTCCGGGACTTTCACCACCGGGGAGCTGTTTTTT.

The rearrangement links TRBV18 to TRBJ1-2; D may be TRBD1 (5 bases). Germline CDR1 KGHSH, CDR2 LQKENI. The ends were cut back, 6 bases at V and 3 bases at J, with 17 bases in the middle. The CDR3 contains 15 residues. This CDR3 is CASSSTGGVDYGYTF. The CDR3 bases are TGTGCCAGCTCTTCGACCGGAGGGGTCGACTATGGCTACACCTTC.

In its sample, this clone was seen once. The chain links TRBV12-3 or TRBV12-4 to TRBJ1-5, with no clear D. CDR3 size: 12 residues. Trimming stripped 6 bases from V and 4 bases from J, with 7 bases between. CDR3 residues: CASSFLNQPQHF. CDR3 coding DNA: TGTGCCAGCAGCTTCCTGAATCAGCCCCAGCATTTT.

The sample holds a few counts of this clone. The rearrangement uses TRBV4-2 and TRBJ2-5, with 8 bases matching TRBD1. V lost 1 base to trimming and J lost 5 bases; unmatched junction nucleotides: 0. The CDR3 is made up of 13 amino acids. Germline CDR1 reads LGHNA; CDR2 reads YNFKEQ. In DNA, the CDR3 is TGTGCCAGCAGCCAAGGACAGGGGGAGACCCAGTACTTC. It codes for CASSQGQGETQYF.

The chain joins TRBV11-2 to TRBJ2-1; 8 bases map to TRBD2. This CDR3 region has 15 residues. Germline trimming cut 3 bases from V and 4 bases from J; bases unmatched to any gene: 5. Germline values: CDR1 SGHAT, CDR2 FQNNGV. In nucleotides, the CDR3 is TGTGCCAGCAGCTTCGGGAGGGACTTATACAATGAGCAGTTCTTC. Residues: CASSFGRDLYNEQFF.

This chain connects TRBV6-1 to TRBJ2-7, with D possibly being TRBD2 (6 bases). The CDR3 totals 14 residues. Germline values: CDR1 MNHNS, CDR2 SASEGT. V was trimmed by 3 bases and J by 4 bases, leaving 13 bases between them. DNA for the CDR3: TGTGCCAGCAGTGACAGCTTCGGGGGTTACGAGCAGTACTTC. Translation gives CASSDSFGGYEQYF.

A remark on this clone: A read error may produce the germline difference seen at one junction end. V is TRBV2 and J is TRBJ1-4; weak D call: TRBD1 (6 bases). The CDR3 is 14 amino acids. Germline CDR1 SNHLY, CDR2 FYNNEI. The CDR3 protein is CASTERGFGEKLFF. The CDR3 nucleotides read TGTGCCAGCACTGAAAGGGGGTTCGGTGAAAAACTGTTTTTT.

The chain recombines TRBV9 with TRBJ2-1; D remains unclear. The CDR3 runs to 15 residues. V dropped 2 bases and J dropped 0 bases, with 9 bases sitting between them. Germline CDR1 and CDR2: SGDLS and YYNGEE. DNA for the CDR3: TGTGCCAGCAGCGTTACCGTCAGCTCCTACAATGAGCAGTTCTTC. It yields the protein CASSVTVSSYNEQFF.

The rearrangement uses TRBV11-2 and TRBJ1-3; 7 positions agree with TRBD1. Germline V lookup: CDR1 SGHAT, CDR2 FQNNGV. The V and J ends lost 5 bases and 0 bases, in that order; junction bases with no gene match: 7. This CDR3 has 16 amino acids. The CDR3 region is CASSTRQGSSGNTIYF. CDR3 DNA: TGTGCCAGCAGCACTCGACAGGGCTCCTCTGGAAACACCATATATTTT.

This chain joins TRBV5-6 and TRBJ1-5; no reliable D call. The CDR3 runs to 15 residues. V was shortened by 2 bases and J by 6 bases, with 15 bases between the two germline ends. Per germline, CDR1 SGHDT and CDR2 YYEEEE. The CDR3, as DNA: TGTGCCAGCAGCTTCCACCCCGGGGATTTTCAGCCCCAGCATTTT. It translates to CASSFHPGDFQPQHF.

The V and J genes are TRBV19 and TRBJ2-1, with D possibly matching TRBD2 (6 bases). The CDR3 runs 16 residues. Germline V gene data show CDR1 as LNHDA and CDR2 as SQIVND (reference sequence). Trimming pared 3 bases from V and 5 bases from J, leaving 17 bases between. For the CDR3, the DNA is TGTGCCAGTAGTATGCAGGAGGGCAGGTTAGACAATGAGCAGTTCTTC. Translation gives CASSMQEGRLDNEQFF. Full variable domain (rest looked up from reference TRBV19 and TRBJ2-1): DGGITQSPKYLFRKEGQNVTLSCEQNLNHDAMYWYRQDPGQGLRLIYYSQIVNDFQKGDIAEGYSVSREKKESFPLTVTSAQKNPTAFYLCASSMQEGRLDNEQFFGPGTRLTVL.

V is TRBV19 and J is TRBJ2-1; TRBD2 matches 10 bases. Germline trimming cut 7 bases from V and 9 bases from J; bases unmatched to any gene: 12. CDR1 and CDR2 (germline): LNHDA, SQIVND (reference sequence). The CDR3 covers 15 residues. In DNA form, the CDR3 reads TGTGCCAGTAATCCTCTAGCGGGAGTTGGGACTGAGCAGTTCTTC. Its protein is CASNPLAGVGTEQFF.

V gene TRBV6-5 combines with J gene TRBJ2-2, with 7 nucleotides matching TRBD1. The ends lost 4 bases at V and 4 bases at J; junction bases unmatched: 6. The CDR3 covers 15 residues. Germline V gives CDR1 MNHEY, CDR2 SVGAGI. The DNA of the CDR3 is TGTGCCAGCAGTTTAACAGGGGTGGGCACCGGGGAGCTGTTTTTT. Amino acids: CASSLTGVGTGELFF.

The CDR3 loop reads CASSPRAPNYGYTF. CDR3 nucleotide sequence: TGCGCCAGCAGCCCCCGCGCACCGAACTATGGCTACACCTTC. This chain links TRBV5-1 with TRBJ1-2, with D unclear. The CDR3 has 14 residues. CDR1 SGHRS and CDR2 YFSETQ come from the germline V gene. V lost 4 bases and J 2 bases, leaving 12 bases between the germline ends. Drawing the rest from reference TRBV5-1 and TRBJ1-2, the complete variable domain is KAGVTQTPRYLIKTRGQQVTLSCSPISGHRSVSWYQQTPGQGLQFLFEYFSETQRNKGNFPGRFSGRQFSNSRSEMNVSTLELGDSALYLCASSPRAPNYGYTFGSGTRLTVV.

The genes are TRBV5-1 and TRBJ2-2, with a possible D match to TRBD1 (6 bases). The CDR3 runs 14 residues. CDR1 and CDR2 (germline): SGHRS, YFSETQ. The germline V and J ends were trimmed by 4 bases and 6 bases, with 13 bases remaining between them. CDR3 nucleotides: TGCGCCAGCAGCGTTTCAGGGGTATCCGGGGAGCTGTTTTTT. Residues: CASSVSGVSGELFF. Using reference TRBV5-1 and TRBJ2-2 for the parts outside the CDR3, the full variable domain is KAGVTQTPRYLIKTRGQQVTLSCSPISGHRSVSWYQQTPGQGLQFLFEYFSETQRNKGNFPGRFSGRQFSNSRSEMNVSTLELGDSALYLCASSVSGVSGELFFGEGSRLTVL.

This chain links TRBV29-1 with TRBJ2-5, with 8 positions matching TRBD1. The CDR3 extends over 12 amino acids. With V trimmed by 6 bases and J by 5 bases, 5 bases remained unmatched. Germline V gene data show CDR1 as SQVTM and CDR2 as ANQGSEA. The CDR3 DNA reads TGCAGCGTGACTCAGGGGGCCGAGACCCAGTACTTC. This gives the protein CSVTQGAETQYF.

The rearrangement uses TRBV5-1 and TRBJ1-1, with D perhaps TRBD1 (6 bases). There are 18 residues in the CDR3. Per the germline V gene, CDR1 is SGHRS and CDR2 is YFSETQ. V dropped 4 bases and J dropped 0 bases, with 22 bases sitting between them. The CDR3: CASSLNPMGGQLNTEAFF. CDR3 bases: TGCGCCAGCAGCCTAAACCCGATGGGGGGGCAGTTGAACACTGAAGCTTTCTTT. Variable domain in full (rest from reference TRBV5-1 and TRBJ1-1): KAGVTQTPRYLIKTRGQQVTLSCSPISGHRSVSWYQQTPGQGLQFLFEYFSETQRNKGNFPGRFSGRQFSNSRSEMNVSTLELGDSALYLCASSLNPMGGQLNTEAFFGQGTRLTVV.

The chain employs TRBV6-1 and TRBJ1-3; D remains unclear. CDR3 length: 15 residues. Trimming took 3 bases from V and 2 from J, leaving 11 bases between them. Germline V gene lookup returns CDR1 MNHNS and CDR2 SASEGT. CDR3 bases: TGTGCCAGCAGTGATTTACAGAAGGCTGGAAACACCATATATTTT. Translating gives CASSDLQKAGNTIYF.

The J gene is TRBJ2-2, the V gene TRBV13; 8 bases line up with TRBD2. The CDR3 sequence is 16 residues long. With 3 bases clipped from V and 5 bases from J, the junction kept 8 bases outside the gene matches. In germline, CDR1 is PRHDT, CDR2 FYEKMQ (reference sequence). Here the CDR3 DNA reads TGTGCCAGCAGCTTGGGCAGCGGGAGATGGACCGGGGAGCTGTTTTTT. Its translation: CASSLGSGRWTGELFF.

This clone was seen just once. This chain joins TRBV4-1 and TRBJ1-5, with D possibly being TRBD1 (6 bases). Germline V gene lookup returns CDR1 MGHRA and CDR2 YSYEKL. The CDR3 runs 15 residues. The ends were cut back, 0 bases at V and 5 bases at J, with 11 bases in the middle. CDR3 sequence (DNA): TGCGCCAGCAGCCAAGACCCAGGGGAATATCAGCCCCAGCATTTT. Its translation is CASSQDPGEYQPQHF.

The chain recombines TRBV4-2 with TRBJ2-5; 7 bases map to TRBD2. CDR1 and CDR2 from the germline V gene are LGHNA and YNFKEQ. The CDR3 sequence is 15 residues long. V was clipped by 1 base and J by 2 bases; unmatched bases: 4. The CDR3 DNA sequence: TGTGCCAGCAGCCAAGGAAGGACTAGGCAAGAGACCCAGTACTTC. It encodes CASSQGRTRQETQYF.

The rearrangement joins TRBV27 to TRBJ1-6, with D tentatively TRBD1 (5 bases). Germline assignment: CDR1 MNHEY and CDR2 SMNVEV (reference sequence). This CDR3 has 14 amino acids. V was shortened by 4 bases and J by 6 bases, with 10 bases between the two germline ends. The CDR3 region is CASSSGMINSPLHF. The CDR3, as DNA: TGTGCCAGCAGTTCAGGGATGATTAATTCACCCCTCCACTTT.

The genes are TRBV5-5 and TRBJ1-5; 7 bases are a match to TRBD1. The length of the CDR3 is 15 residues. V lost 3 bases and J lost 0; bases outside the gene matches: 3. The germline V gene encodes CDR1 SGHKS and CDR2 YYEKEE (reference sequence). CDR3 residues: CASSSTGASNQPQHF. CDR3 bases: TGTGCCAGCAGCTCTACAGGGGCTAGCAATCAGCCCCAGCATTTT.

V gene TRBV19 combines with J gene TRBJ2-1; 14 bases align to TRBD2. In germline, CDR1 is LNHDA, CDR2 SQIVND (reference sequence). V trimming: 3 bases; J trimming: 9 bases; junction bases outside the gene matches: 4. The CDR3 length is 15 residues. CDR3 protein: CASSMGLAGAFEQFF. The CDR3 bases are TGTGCCAGTAGTATGGGACTAGCGGGAGCCTTTGAGCAGTTCTTC. Full variable domain (outside the CDR3, taken from reference TRBV19 and TRBJ2-1): DGGITQSPKYLFRKEGQNVTLSCEQNLNHDAMYWYRQDPGQGLRLIYYSQIVNDFQKGDIAEGYSVSREKKESFPLTVTSAQKNPTAFYLCASSMGLAGAFEQFFGPGTRLTVL.

The gene calls are TRBV18 and TRBJ2-7; 10 nucleotides match TRBD1. V lost 4 bases, J lost 1 base, and 7 bases stayed unmatched. This CDR3 contains 16 residues. CDR1 is KGHSH, CDR2 LQKENI, per germline. This CDR3 is CASSQPRDRGSYEQYF. The CDR3 coding sequence is TGTGCCAGCTCACAACCGCGGGACAGGGGTTCCTACGAGCAGTACTTC.